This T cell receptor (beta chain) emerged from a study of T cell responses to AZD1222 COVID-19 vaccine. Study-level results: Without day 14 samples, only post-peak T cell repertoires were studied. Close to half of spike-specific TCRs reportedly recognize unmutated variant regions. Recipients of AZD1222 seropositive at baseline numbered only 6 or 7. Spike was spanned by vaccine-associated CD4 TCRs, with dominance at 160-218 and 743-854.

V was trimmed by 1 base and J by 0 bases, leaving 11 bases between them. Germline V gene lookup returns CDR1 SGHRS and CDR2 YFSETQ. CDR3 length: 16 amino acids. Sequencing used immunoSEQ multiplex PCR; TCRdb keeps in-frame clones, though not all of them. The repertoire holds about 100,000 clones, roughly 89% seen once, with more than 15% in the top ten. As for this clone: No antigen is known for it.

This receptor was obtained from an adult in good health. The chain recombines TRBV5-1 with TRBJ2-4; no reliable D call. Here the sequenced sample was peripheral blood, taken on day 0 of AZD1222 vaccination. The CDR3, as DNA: TGCGCCAGCAGCTTGATACGGAATCTAGCCAAAAACATTCAGTACTTC. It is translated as CASSLIRNLAKNIQYF.